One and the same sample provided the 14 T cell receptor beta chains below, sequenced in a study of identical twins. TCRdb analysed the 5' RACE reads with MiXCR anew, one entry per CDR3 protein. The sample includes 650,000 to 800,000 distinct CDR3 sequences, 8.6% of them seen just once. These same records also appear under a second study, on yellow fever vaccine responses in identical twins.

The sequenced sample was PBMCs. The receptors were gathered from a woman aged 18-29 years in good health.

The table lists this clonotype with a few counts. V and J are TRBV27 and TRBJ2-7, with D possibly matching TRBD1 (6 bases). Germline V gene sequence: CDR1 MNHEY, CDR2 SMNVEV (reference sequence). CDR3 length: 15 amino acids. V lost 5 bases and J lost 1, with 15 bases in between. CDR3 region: CASSPYPTGSYEQYF. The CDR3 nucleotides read TGTGCCAGCAGTCCCTATCCCACAGGGTCCTACGAGCAGTACTTC.

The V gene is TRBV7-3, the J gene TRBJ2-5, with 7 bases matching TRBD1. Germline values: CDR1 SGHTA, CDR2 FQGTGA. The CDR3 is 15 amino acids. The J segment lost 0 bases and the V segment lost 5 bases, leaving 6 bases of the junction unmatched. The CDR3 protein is CASSAGTVYQETQYF. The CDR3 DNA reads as TGTGCCAGCAGCGCAGGGACAGTCTACCAAGAGACCCAGTACTTC.

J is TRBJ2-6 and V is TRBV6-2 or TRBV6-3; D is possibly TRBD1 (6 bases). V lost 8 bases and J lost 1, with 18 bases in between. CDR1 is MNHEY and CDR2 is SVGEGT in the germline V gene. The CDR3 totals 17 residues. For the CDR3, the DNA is TGTGCCAGCCGCCCAGGGGAAGGGCTATCTGGGGCCAACGTCCTGACTTTC. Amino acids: CASRPGEGLSGANVLTF.

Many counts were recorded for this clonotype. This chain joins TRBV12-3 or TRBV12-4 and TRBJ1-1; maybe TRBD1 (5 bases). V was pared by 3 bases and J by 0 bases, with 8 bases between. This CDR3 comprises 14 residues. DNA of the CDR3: TGTGCCAGCAGTTTCAGGGTTATGAACACTGAAGCTTTCTTT. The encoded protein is CASSFRVMNTEAFF.

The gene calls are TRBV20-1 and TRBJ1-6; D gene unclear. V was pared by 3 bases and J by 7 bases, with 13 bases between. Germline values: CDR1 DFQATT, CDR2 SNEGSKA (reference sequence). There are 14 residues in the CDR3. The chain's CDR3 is CSARGTGGNSPLHF. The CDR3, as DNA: TGCAGTGCTAGGGGTACGGGTGGCAATTCACCCCTCCACTTT.

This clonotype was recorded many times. The CDR3 protein is CSAKASADGEQYF. CDR3 DNA sequence: TGCAGTGCTAAGGCTAGCGCGGACGGCGAGCAGTACTTC. The rearrangement joins TRBV20-1 to TRBJ2-7; TRBD2 is a possible D gene (6 bases). Germline-derived CDR1 and CDR2 are DFQATT and SNEGSKA (reference sequence). CDR3 length equals 13 residues. The V end was cut by 4 bases, the J end by 6 bases, with 16 bases between.

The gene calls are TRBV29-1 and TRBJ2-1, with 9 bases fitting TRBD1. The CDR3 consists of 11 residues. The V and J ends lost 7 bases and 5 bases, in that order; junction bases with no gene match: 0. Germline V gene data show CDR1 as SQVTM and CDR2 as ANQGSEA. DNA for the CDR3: TGCAGCGGGGACAGGGACAATGAGCAGTTCTTC. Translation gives CSGDRDNEQFF.

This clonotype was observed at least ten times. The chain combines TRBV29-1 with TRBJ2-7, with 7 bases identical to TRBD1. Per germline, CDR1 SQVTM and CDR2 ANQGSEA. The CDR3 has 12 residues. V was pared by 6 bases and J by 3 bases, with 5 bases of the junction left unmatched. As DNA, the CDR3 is TGCAGCGTGGAACAGGGGAACTACGAGCAGTACTTC. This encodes CSVEQGNYEQYF.

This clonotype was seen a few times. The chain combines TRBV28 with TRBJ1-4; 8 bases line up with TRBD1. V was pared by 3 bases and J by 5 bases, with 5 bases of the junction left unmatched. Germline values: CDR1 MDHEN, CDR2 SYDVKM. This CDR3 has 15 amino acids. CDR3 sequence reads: CASSLVDRANEKLFF. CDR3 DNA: TGTGCCAGCAGTTTGGTGGACAGGGCAAATGAAAAACTGTTTTTT.

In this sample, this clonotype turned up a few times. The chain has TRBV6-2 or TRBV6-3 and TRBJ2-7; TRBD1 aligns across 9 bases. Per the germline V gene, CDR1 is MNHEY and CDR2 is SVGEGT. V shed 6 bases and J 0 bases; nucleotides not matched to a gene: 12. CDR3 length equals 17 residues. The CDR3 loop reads CASRYNLGTGSSYEQYF. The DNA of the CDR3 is TGTGCCAGCAGGTACAACCTCGGGACAGGGAGCTCCTACGAGCAGTACTTC.

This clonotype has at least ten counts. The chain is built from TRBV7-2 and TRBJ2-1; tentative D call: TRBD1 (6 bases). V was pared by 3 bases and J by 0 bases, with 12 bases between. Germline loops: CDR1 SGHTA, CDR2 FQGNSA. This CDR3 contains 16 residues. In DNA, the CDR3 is TGTGCCAGCAGCTTCCGCACAGGGAGCTCCTACAATGAGCAGTTCTTC. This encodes CASSFRTGSSYNEQFF.

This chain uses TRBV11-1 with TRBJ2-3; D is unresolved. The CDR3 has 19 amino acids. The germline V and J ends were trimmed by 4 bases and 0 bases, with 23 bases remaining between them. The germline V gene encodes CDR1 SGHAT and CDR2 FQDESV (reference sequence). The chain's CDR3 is CASSSPGTGRFTSTDTQYF. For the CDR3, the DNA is TGTGCCAGCAGCTCTCCCGGTACCGGACGTTTCACCAGCACAGATACGCAGTATTTT.

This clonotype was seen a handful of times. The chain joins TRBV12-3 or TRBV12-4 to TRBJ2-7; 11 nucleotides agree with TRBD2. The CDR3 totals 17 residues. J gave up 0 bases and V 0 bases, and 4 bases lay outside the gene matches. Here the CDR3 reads CASSLATGTSGSYEQYF. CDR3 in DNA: TGTGCCAGCAGTTTAGCCACCGGGACTAGCGGCTCCTACGAGCAGTACTTC.

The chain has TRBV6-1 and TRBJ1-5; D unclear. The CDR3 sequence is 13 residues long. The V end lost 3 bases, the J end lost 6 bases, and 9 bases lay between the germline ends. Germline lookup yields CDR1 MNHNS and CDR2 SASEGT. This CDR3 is CASSESRSQPQHF. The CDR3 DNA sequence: TGTGCCAGCAGTGAGTCCCGGAGTCAGCCCCAGCATTTT.